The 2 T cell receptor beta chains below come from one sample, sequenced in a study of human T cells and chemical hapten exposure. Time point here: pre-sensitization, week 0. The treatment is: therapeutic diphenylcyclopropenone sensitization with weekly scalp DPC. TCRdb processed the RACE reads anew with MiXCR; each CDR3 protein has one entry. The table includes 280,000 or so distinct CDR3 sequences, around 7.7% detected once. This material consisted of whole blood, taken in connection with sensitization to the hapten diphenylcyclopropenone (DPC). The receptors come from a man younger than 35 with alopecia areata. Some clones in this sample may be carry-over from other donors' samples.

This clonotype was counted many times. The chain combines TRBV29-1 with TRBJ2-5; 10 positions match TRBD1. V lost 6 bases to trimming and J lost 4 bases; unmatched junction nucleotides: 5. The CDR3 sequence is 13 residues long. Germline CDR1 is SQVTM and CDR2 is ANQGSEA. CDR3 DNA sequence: TGCAGCGTCAACGGACAGGGGGGAGAGACCCAGTACTTC. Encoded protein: CSVNGQGGETQYF.

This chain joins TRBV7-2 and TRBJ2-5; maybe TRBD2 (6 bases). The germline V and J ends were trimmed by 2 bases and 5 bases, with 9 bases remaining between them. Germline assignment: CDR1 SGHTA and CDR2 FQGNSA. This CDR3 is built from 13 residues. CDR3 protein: CASSLWGEETQYF. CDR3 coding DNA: TGTGCCAGCAGCTTATGGGGGGAGGAGACCCAGTACTTC.